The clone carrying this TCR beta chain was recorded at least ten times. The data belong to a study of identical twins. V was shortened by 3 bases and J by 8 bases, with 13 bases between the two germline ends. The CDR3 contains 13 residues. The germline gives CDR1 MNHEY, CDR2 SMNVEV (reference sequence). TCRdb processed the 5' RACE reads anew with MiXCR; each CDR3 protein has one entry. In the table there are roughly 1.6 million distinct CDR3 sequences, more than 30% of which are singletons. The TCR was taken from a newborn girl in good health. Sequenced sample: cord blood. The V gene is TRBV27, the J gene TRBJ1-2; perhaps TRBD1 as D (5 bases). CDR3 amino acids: CASSFRGMEGYTF. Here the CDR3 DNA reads TGTGCCAGCAGTTTTAGGGGCATGGAAGGCTACACCTTC.